Listed here are 22 T cell receptor beta chains from one sample, sequenced in a study of blood T cell repertoires in COVID-19. Produced via immunoSEQ multiplex PCR; TCRdb's table is partial and in-frame only. The data contain fewer than 400,000 clones, roughly nine tenths of them seen just once; the ten biggest clones take up 2.5% to 3%. Sequencing used peripheral blood. The receptors were gathered from a woman in her 30s with COVID-19, enrolled during active disease.

This chain uses TRBV13 with TRBJ1-1; 9 nucleotides line up with TRBD1. Germline V lookup: CDR1 PRHDT, CDR2 FYEKMQ (reference sequence). The CDR3 spans 17 residues. Trimming at V came to 5 bases and at J to 0 bases, leaving 10 bases not matched to a gene. DNA for the CDR3: TGTGCCAGCAGCCGTCGACAGGGGGTCAGTATGAACACTGAAGCTTTCTTT. Translated, it gives CASSRRQGVSMNTEAFF.

There are a few counts of this clone. The rearrangement links TRBV20-1 to TRBJ2-1; TRBD2 matches 11 bases. The germline V gene has CDR1 DFQATT and CDR2 SNEGSKA (reference sequence). Unmatched junction bases numbered 10, after V lost 3 bases and J lost 9 bases. The CDR3 runs to 15 residues. The CDR3: CSASGSSSGRIEQFF. The CDR3 nucleotides read TGCAGTGCTAGTGGGAGTTCTAGCGGGAGGATTGAGCAGTTCTTC.

This chain links TRBV30 with TRBJ1-2; no clear D. The CDR3 runs to 16 residues. Germline CDR1 reads GTSNPN; CDR2 reads SVGIG (reference sequence). Trimming removed 2 bases from V and 3 bases from J, with 19 bases in between. The CDR3 nucleotides read TGTGCCTGGAGTACAATGAGACACGCTGGGTACTATGGCTACACCTTC. It encodes CAWSTMRHAGYYGYTF.

The chain links TRBV5-5 to TRBJ1-1; TRBD1 agrees at 7 bases. Trimming took 0 bases from V and 5 from J; bases not matched to a gene: 7. This CDR3 has 15 amino acids. Germline V lookup: CDR1 SGHKS, CDR2 YYEKEE (reference sequence). Written as DNA, the CDR3 is TGTGCCAGCAGCTTGGGTGGACAGGTCGGGACTGAAGCTTTCTTT. It specifies CASSLGGQVGTEAFF.

This sequence joins TRBV7-9 and TRBJ1-1, with D possibly matching TRBD1 (5 bases). CDR1 is SEHNR and CDR2 is FQNEAQ in the germline V gene (reference sequence). The CDR3 spans 16 residues. Trimming pared 5 bases from V and 4 bases from J, leaving 20 bases between. The CDR3 protein is CASSLHHWGGVTEAFF. The CDR3 DNA reads as TGTGCCAGCAGCCTACACCACTGGGGGGGTGTCACTGAAGCTTTCTTT.

The chain has TRBV5-1 and TRBJ1-1, with D possibly matching TRBD1 (5 bases). The germline CDR1 and CDR2 sequences are SGHRS and YFSETQ. This CDR3 spans 13 amino acids. The ends were cut back, 5 bases at V and 1 base at J, with 9 bases in the middle. CDR3 region: CASRQQENTEAFF. CDR3 bases: TGCGCCAGCAGACAACAGGAGAACACTGAAGCTTTCTTT.

The rearrangement links TRBV6-1 to TRBJ2-1; 8 positions match TRBD1. CDR3 length equals 15 residues. V was pared by 1 base and J by 6 bases, with 5 bases of the junction left unmatched. The germline CDR1 and CDR2 sequences are MNHNS and SASEGT. CDR3 sequence reads: CASSEDQGAFNEQFF. Here the CDR3 DNA reads TGTGCCAGCAGTGAAGACCAGGGGGCTTTCAATGAGCAGTTCTTC.

This chain connects TRBV5-6 to TRBJ2-1; a possible D gene is TRBD1 (5 bases). The CDR3 is 17 residues long. CDR1 and CDR2 (germline): SGHDT, YYEEEE. Trimming cost V 2 bases and J 0 bases, with 15 bases left between them. The CDR3 region is CASSLDRVIPSYNEQFF. Written as DNA, the CDR3 is TGTGCCAGCAGCTTAGACAGAGTTATCCCCTCCTACAATGAGCAGTTCTTC.

The chain uses TRBV27 and TRBJ2-1; perhaps TRBD2 as D (5 bases). Germline values: CDR1 MNHEY, CDR2 SMNVEV (reference sequence). The V and J ends lost 2 bases and 5 bases respectively, with 13 bases between them. This CDR3 comprises 15 residues. The CDR3 here is CASSLMLALNNEQFF. The CDR3 region has the DNA TGTGCCAGCAGTTTAATGCTAGCACTAAACAATGAGCAGTTCTTC.

This chain links TRBV5-8 with TRBJ1-4, with D unresolved. The CDR3 contains 15 residues. The V gene lost 4 bases and the J gene lost 10 bases, with 20 bases spanning the gap. Germline CDR1 reads SGHTS; CDR2 reads YDEGEE. The CDR3 nucleotides read TGTGCCAGCAGCGTGGGAGACGGGGTGAACGGAAAACTGTTTTTT. Translated: CASSVGDGVNGKLFF.

The rearrangement links TRBV15 to TRBJ1-4; 7 bases agree with TRBD1. V dropped 0 bases and J dropped 3; count of bases not matched to a gene: 13. Per germline, CDR1 LNHNV and CDR2 YYDKDF (reference sequence). The CDR3 has 19 residues. CDR3 nucleotide sequence: TGTGCCACCAGCAGAGATCATGGCTTTGAGACAGGGTCTAATGAAAAACTGTTTTTT. This translates into CATSRDHGFETGSNEKLFF.

The chain links TRBV3-1 (or the pseudogene TRBV3-2) to TRBJ1-2; D is ambiguous. Per germline, CDR1 LGHDT and CDR2 YNNKEL (reference sequence). CDR3 length equals 14 residues. Trimming shortened V by 0 bases and J by 4 bases, and 9 bases separated the two germline ends. CDR3 sequence reads: CASSQENSFYGYTF. As DNA, the CDR3 is TGTGCCAGCAGCCAAGAGAACAGCTTCTATGGCTACACCTTC.

This chain joins TRBV7-8 and TRBJ1-1; TRBD1 agrees at 7 bases. The V segment lost 1 base and the J segment 4 bases; nucleotides outside the gene matches: 0. Germline lookup yields CDR1 SGHVS and CDR2 FQNEAQ. This CDR3 contains 13 residues. CDR3 DNA sequence: TGTGCCAGCAGCTTAGGACAGGGCACTGAAGCTTTCTTT. This sequence encodes CASSLGQGTEAFF.

The genes are TRBV2 and TRBJ1-4; TRBD1 matches at 8 bases. The V gene's germline CDR1 is SNHLY and CDR2 FYNNEI. The ends lost 4 bases at V and 7 bases at J; junction bases unmatched: 5. The CDR3 sequence is 14 residues long. DNA for the CDR3: TGTGCCAGCAGTGGGAGGACAGGGAGTGAAAAACTGTTTTTT. It is translated as CASSGRTGSEKLFF.

The chain combines TRBV29-1 with TRBJ1-3, with TRBD1 matching over 7 bases. This CDR3 is built from 14 residues. V lost 3 bases and J lost 1; bases outside the gene matches: 3. Germline assignment: CDR1 SQVTM and CDR2 ANQGSEA. CDR3 residues: CSVDPTGSGNTIYF. CDR3 DNA sequence: TGCAGCGTTGATCCGACAGGGTCTGGAAACACCATATATTTT.

The chain carries TRBV5-1 and TRBJ2-2; the match to TRBD2 covers 7 bases. After removal of 4 bases from V and 0 bases from J, the junction contained 3 bases not matched to a gene. Germline CDR1 reads SGHRS; CDR2 reads YFSETQ. The CDR3 sequence is 15 residues long. CDR3 in amino acids: CASSPRGANTGELFF. DNA of the CDR3: TGCGCCAGCAGCCCTCGGGGGGCGAACACCGGGGAGCTGTTTTTT.

The rearrangement uses TRBV27 and TRBJ1-1; D gene unclear. The V end was cut by 4 bases, the J end by 1 base, with 10 bases between. The CDR3 covers 14 residues. Per germline, CDR1 MNHEY and CDR2 SMNVEV (reference sequence). CDR3 in amino acids: CASSWSYGNTEAFF. The CDR3 nucleotides read TGTGCCAGCAGTTGGTCCTACGGGAACACTGAAGCTTTCTTT.

The gene calls are TRBV6-5 and TRBJ1-1; D might be TRBD1 (5 bases). Trimming pared 0 bases from V and 4 bases from J, leaving 9 bases between. This CDR3 spans 14 amino acids. The germline gives CDR1 MNHEY, CDR2 SVGAGI. The CDR3 DNA is TGTGCCAGCAGTTACTCTACCGGGGGCACTGAAGCTTTCTTT. Translation gives CASSYSTGGTEAFF.

The gene calls are TRBV6-5 and TRBJ1-1, with TRBD1 identical over 8 bases. CDR1 and CDR2 (germline): MNHEY, SVGAGI. The CDR3 has 13 residues. The J segment lost 4 bases and the V segment lost 6 bases, leaving 4 bases of the junction unmatched. CDR3 in amino acids: CASRTTGGTEAFF. The CDR3, as DNA: TGTGCCAGCAGGACAACAGGGGGCACTGAAGCTTTCTTT.

The chain uses TRBV19 and TRBJ2-7; TRBD1 matches at 9 bases. CDR3 size: 14 residues. Germline CDR1 LNHDA, CDR2 SQIVND (reference sequence). The V gene end was trimmed by 3 bases and the J gene end by 6 bases; junction bases not matched to a gene: 6. The CDR3 loop is CASSMGQGTLEQYF. In nucleotides, the CDR3 is TGTGCCAGTAGTATGGGACAGGGAACCCTCGAGCAGTACTTC.

This chain uses TRBV25-1 with TRBJ2-3; 9 nucleotides line up with TRBD1. The CDR3 length is 14 residues. V shed 5 bases, J shed 4 bases, and the junction held 4 bases outside the gene matches. Per germline, CDR1 MGHDK and CDR2 SYGVNS. Here the CDR3 reads CASSKTGGADTQYF. CDR3 nucleotides: TGTGCCAGCAGTAAGACAGGGGGGGCAGATACGCAGTATTTT.

This clone was counted a few times. This sequence joins TRBV7-2 and TRBJ2-5; 8 nucleotides align to TRBD2. V was clipped by 5 bases and J by 4 bases; unmatched bases: 9. The CDR3 is 15 amino acids. Germline loops: CDR1 SGHTA, CDR2 FQGNSA. CDR3: CASSPLSGRVETQYF. As DNA, the CDR3 is TGTGCCAGCAGCCCCCTAAGCGGGAGAGTAGAGACCCAGTACTTC.